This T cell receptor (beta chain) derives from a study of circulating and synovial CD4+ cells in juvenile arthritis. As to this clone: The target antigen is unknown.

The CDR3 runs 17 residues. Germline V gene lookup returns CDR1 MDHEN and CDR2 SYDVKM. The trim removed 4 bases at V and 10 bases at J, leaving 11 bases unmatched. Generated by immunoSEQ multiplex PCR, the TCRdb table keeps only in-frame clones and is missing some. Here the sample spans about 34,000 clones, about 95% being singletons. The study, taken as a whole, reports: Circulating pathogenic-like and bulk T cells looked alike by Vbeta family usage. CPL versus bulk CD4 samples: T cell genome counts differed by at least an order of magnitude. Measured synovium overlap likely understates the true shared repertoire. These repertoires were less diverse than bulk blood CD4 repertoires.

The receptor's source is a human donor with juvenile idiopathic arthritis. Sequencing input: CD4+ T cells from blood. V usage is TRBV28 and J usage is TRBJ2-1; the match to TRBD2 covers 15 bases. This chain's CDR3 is CASSWGLAGGRVQEQFF. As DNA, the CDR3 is TGTGCCAGCAGTTGGGGACTAGCGGGAGGACGGGTCCAGGAGCAGTTCTTC.